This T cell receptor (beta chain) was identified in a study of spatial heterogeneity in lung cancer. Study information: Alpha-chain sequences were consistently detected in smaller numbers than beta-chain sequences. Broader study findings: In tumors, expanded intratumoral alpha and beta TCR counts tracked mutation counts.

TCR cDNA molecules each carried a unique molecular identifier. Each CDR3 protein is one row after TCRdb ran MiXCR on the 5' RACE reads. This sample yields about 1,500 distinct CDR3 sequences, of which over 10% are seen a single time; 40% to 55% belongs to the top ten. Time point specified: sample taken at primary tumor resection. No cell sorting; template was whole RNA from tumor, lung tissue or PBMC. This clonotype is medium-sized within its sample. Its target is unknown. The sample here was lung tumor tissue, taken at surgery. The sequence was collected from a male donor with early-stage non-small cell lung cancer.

The CDR3 DNA follows: TGCGCCAGCAGTGTCTCAGCCGGGGAGCTGTTTTTT. Amino acids: CASSVSAGELFF. The J gene is TRBJ2-2, the V gene TRBV10-2; D is undetermined. The CDR3 runs to 12 residues. The V end was cut by 4 bases, the J end by 6 bases, with 6 bases between. CDR1 is WSHSY, CDR2 SAAADI, per germline.